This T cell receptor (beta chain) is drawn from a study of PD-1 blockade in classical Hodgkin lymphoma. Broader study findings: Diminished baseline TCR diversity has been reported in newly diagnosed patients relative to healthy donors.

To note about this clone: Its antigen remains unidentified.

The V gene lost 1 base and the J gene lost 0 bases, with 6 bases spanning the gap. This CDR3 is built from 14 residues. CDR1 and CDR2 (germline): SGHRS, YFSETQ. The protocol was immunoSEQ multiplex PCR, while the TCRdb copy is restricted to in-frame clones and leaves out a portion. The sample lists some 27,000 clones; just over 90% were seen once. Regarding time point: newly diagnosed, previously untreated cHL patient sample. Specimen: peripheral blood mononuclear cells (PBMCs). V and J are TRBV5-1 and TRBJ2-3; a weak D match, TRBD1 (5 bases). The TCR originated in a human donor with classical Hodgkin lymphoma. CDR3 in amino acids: CASSLRQSTDTQYF. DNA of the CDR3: TGCGCCAGCAGCTTGAGACAGAGCACAGATACGCAGTATTTT.